This TCR beta chain appears in the sequencing data of a study of cytomegalovirus exposure and HLA in healthy donors. This clone has just a few counts. Its target is unknown. A multiplex PCR was run with 60 Vbeta primers and 13 Jbeta primers. Here immunoSEQ multiplex PCR was the method, and the copy in TCRdb shows in-frame clones only, minus some. The table includes 130,000 or so clones, 8.5% detected once. Study-level results: For most TCR sequences rarity was the rule, although some public TCRs occurred in many donors.

The CDR3 contains 15 residues. Per the germline V gene, CDR1 is SGDLS and CDR2 is YYNGEE. V was clipped by 4 bases and J by 3 bases; unmatched bases: 3. V is TRBV9 and J is TRBJ2-5, with TRBD2 matching over 13 bases. The receptor comes from a man in his forties in good health and CMV-seronegative. The specimen was PBMCs. The CDR3 nucleotides read TGTGCCAGCAGCCCCGGGACTAGCGGGGAAGAGACCCAGTACTTC. Its translation: CASSPGTSGEETQYF.